This TCR beta chain comes out of a study of T-cell reconstitution after alpha-beta-depleted transplantation in children. This clonotype was observed a handful of times. A TCRbeta library incorporating unique molecular identifiers was prepared. In TCRdb, the PCR reads were re-called with MiXCR into one record per CDR3 protein. The table shows more than 550,000 distinct CDR3 sequences, with over 9.5% occurring only once. Trimming cost V 6 bases and J 4 bases; bases outside gene matches: 6. The germline V gene has CDR1 MNHEY and CDR2 SVGAGI. The CDR3 length is 14 residues. Sequencing was performed on PBMCs from the stem cell graft donor, taken from the stem cell graft. This receptor was obtained from a human donor who donated a stem cell graft to a child with acute myeloid leukemia. V is TRBV6-5 and J is TRBJ1-2, with 9 nucleotides matching TRBD1. The CDR3 protein is CASRYGQGSYGYTF. The CDR3 DNA is TGTGCCAGCAGATACGGACAGGGGAGCTATGGCTACACCTTC.